A selection of T cell receptor beta chains follows, all from one sample in a study of T-cell memory formation after mild COVID-19. Each CDR3 protein gets one entry after TCRdb re-called the 5' RACE reads with MiXCR. The data show roughly 150,000 distinct CDR3 sequences, 25% seen once. The sample taken for sequencing was PBMCs or a T cell subset sorted from them (not recorded which). These receptors all stem from an adult woman who had mild COVID-19 (a few samples of this study predate the infection). Cell type and time point are not known. The CDR3 runs from the conserved cysteine through the conserved F or W. A D gene is named only where the DNA matches it firmly. Expanded clones get a size class; other rows say once, few or many, or leave the size out.

TRBV5-4,TRBJ2-1,TRBD2,-,TGTGCCAGCAGTCAGCGGGAGGCCTACAATGAGCAGTTCTTC,CASSQREAYNEQFF
TRBV13,TRBJ2-3,TRBD1,-,TGTGCCAGCAGCGTTCGCTGGACAGGGGATCCAGATACGCAGTATTTT,CASSVRWTGDPDTQYF
TRBV5-6,TRBJ1-2,-,-,TGTGCCAGCAGCTTGCCGGGGTCCAACTATGGCTACACCTTC,CASSLPGSNYGYTF
TRBV4-3,TRBJ2-3,-,few,TGCGCCAGCAGCCTAGGGGAGGTCCTTAGCACAGATACGCAGTATTTT,CASSLGEVLSTDTQYF
TRBV7-8,TRBJ2-2,-,-,TGTGCCAGCAGCTCGGGGCCTCTAGACACCGGGGAGCTGTTTTTT,CASSSGPLDTGELFF
TRBV20-1,TRBJ2-7,TRBD2,-,TGCAGTGCGTCACTAGCGGGAGGCCGGGAGCAGTACTTC,CSASLAGGREQYF
TRBV6-1,TRBJ2-7,-,many,TGTGCCAGCAGTGAAGCGTCCTACGAGCAGTACTTC,CASSEASYEQYF
TRBV27,TRBJ2-1,-,few,TGTGCCAGCCGGGACCTGCATGAGCAGTTCTTC,CASRDLHEQFF
TRBV3-1,TRBJ2-5,-,-,TGTGCCAGCAGCCAAGAGCCCCAATACAGACAAGAGACCCAGTACTTC,CASSQEPQYRQETQYF
TRBV27,TRBJ1-1,-,-,TGTGCCAGCAGGGCCATGAACACTGAAGCTTTCTTT,CASRAMNTEAFF
TRBV7-9,TRBJ1-2,-,-,TGTGCCAGCAGCTTAGATCTACTCCGTCACTATGGCTACACCTTC,CASSLDLLRHYGYTF
TRBV6-6,TRBJ2-1,TRBD1,-,TGTGCCAGCAGTCTCGGGACAGGGTTCAATGAGCAGTTCTTC,CASSLGTGFNEQFF
TRBV4-1,TRBJ2-5,-,-,TGCGCCAGCAGCCTTAAGGGCCAACAAGAGACCCAGTACTTC,CASSLKGQQETQYF
TRBV5-1,TRBJ1-1,-,few,TGCGCCAGCAGCCTGGTGGACGGTCCCAACACTGAAGCTTTCTTT,CASSLVDGPNTEAFF
TRBV29-1,TRBJ2-3,TRBD2,-,TGCAGCGTTGAAGATCTGGGGACTAGCGGGGTTCAGGGAGATACGCAGTATTTT,CSVEDLGTSGVQGDTQYF
TRBV12-3/TRBV12-4,TRBJ2-2,-,-,TGTGCCAGCAGTTTATTAACGCTGGATACCGGGGAGCTGTTTTTT,CASSLLTLDTGELFF
TRBV20-1,TRBJ1-5,TRBD1,-,TGCAGTGCCAGTTCGGCGGGGACAGCCGGGAACCAGCCCCAGCATTTT,CSASSAGTAGNQPQHF
TRBV9,TRBJ2-3,TRBD1,-,TGTGCCAGCAGCGGGGACAGGGGTACGCAGTATTTT,CASSGDRGTQYF
TRBV5-6,TRBJ1-5,-,-,TGTGCCAGCAGCTTGATGGCAGGTGATGCGCCCCAGCATTTT,CASSLMAGDAPQHF
TRBV24-1,TRBJ2-2,-,few,TGTGCCACCAGCCCTCAGGGGTTCACCGGGGAGCTGTTTTTT,CATSPQGFTGELFF
TRBV7-2,TRBJ1-1,-,-,TGTGCCAGCAGTTCCGCAGTCGTAGGAGCTTTCTTT,CASSSAVVGAFF
TRBV24-1,TRBJ2-3,TRBD2,-,TGTGCCACCAGTGAGGGACTAGTTTCCATCACAGATACGCAGTATTTT,CATSEGLVSITDTQYF
TRBV7-9,TRBJ2-3,-,-,TGTGCCAGCAGCTTAGAACGGCACACAGATACGCAGTATTTT,CASSLERHTDTQYF
TRBV7-6,TRBJ2-5,-,few,TGTGCCAGCAGGCGGGGACACGTCCAAGAGACCCAGTACTTC,CASRRGHVQETQYF
TRBV7-7,TRBJ2-2,TRBD2,-,TGTGCTAGCAGCCCATCCAGCGGGGTTAACACCGGGGAGCTGTTTTTT,CASSPSSGVNTGELFF
TRBV29-1,TRBJ1-1,-,-,TGCAGCGTTGAAGGAAACCAGGGTGAAGCTTTCTTT,CSVEGNQGEAFF
TRBV19,TRBJ2-2,-,-,TGTGCCAGTAGTATGGCTCTGTGGGGTCCCGGGGAGCTGTTTTTT,CASSMALWGPGELFF
TRBV15,TRBJ2-7,TRBD1,-,TGTGCCACCAGCAGAGGGGGGACAGGGGTCTACGAGCAGTACTTC,CATSRGGTGVYEQYF
TRBV13,TRBJ2-1,-,few,TGTGCCAGCAGCCATACCTCCTACAATGAGCAGTTCTTC,CASSHTSYNEQFF
TRBV7-9,TRBJ2-1,-,-,TGTGCCAGCAGCCTACCCAGATCGAATGAGCAGTTCTTC,CASSLPRSNEQFF
TRBV20-1,TRBJ1-1,-,-,TGCAGTGCTCATTATGGGAACACTGAAGCTTTCTTT,CSAHYGNTEAFF
TRBV4-1,TRBJ2-3,-,-,TGCGCCAGCAGCCAAGATGATTTCGCGGTTACGCAGTATTTT,CASSQDDFAVTQYF
TRBV4-1,TRBJ1-5,-,-,TGCGCCAGCAGCCAAGTAATGAGCAGGCGCAATCAGCCCCAGCATTTT,CASSQVMSRRNQPQHF
TRBV20-1,TRBJ2-1,-,-,TGCAGTGCTAGAGGGTACCGGGTGCCCACGAATGAGCAGTTCTTC,CSARGYRVPTNEQFF
TRBV9,TRBJ2-1,TRBD1,-,TGTGCCAGCAGCGCAGCGGACAGGGTCAATGAGCAGTTCTTC,CASSAADRVNEQFF
TRBV27,TRBJ2-1,-,-,TGTGCCAGCAGTTTCGACCTGCCCGCGGGCCCCAATGAGCAGTTCTTC,CASSFDLPAGPNEQFF
TRBV29-1,TRBJ2-1,-,-,TGCAGCGTTAGCGACTACACTCCTGAGCAGTTCTTC,CSVSDYTPEQFF
TRBV27,TRBJ2-7,-,-,TGTGCCAGCAGTCTCTCGCCTATGGCCGAGCAGTACTTC,CASSLSPMAEQYF
TRBV15,TRBJ1-1,TRBD1,-,TGTGCCACCAGCAGTCAGACAGGGCGCGGGCGGACTGAAGCTTTCTTT,CATSSQTGRGRTEAFF
TRBV12-3/TRBV12-4,TRBJ2-2,-,-,TGTGCCAGCAGTTTATACGTCCCGGGCACCGGGGAGCTGTTTTTT,CASSLYVPGTGELFF
TRBV7-9,TRBJ1-2,-,-,TGTGCCAGCAGCCAGACGGGGGCATCTAACTATGGCTACACCTTC,CASSQTGASNYGYTF
TRBV9,TRBJ2-1,-,-,TGTGCCAGCAGCGCCTCCGGGGCCGCTGTACAATTTCATGAGCAGTTCTTC,CASSASGAAVQFHEQFF
TRBV2,TRBJ2-3,-,few,TGTGCCAGCTACGGTAGCCAGCTTCCTGCAGGGGTGGATACGCAGTATTTT,CASYGSQLPAGVDTQYF
TRBV5-4,TRBJ1-2,-,-,TGTGCCAGCAGCCACCCGCCGGGTTACGATGGCTACACCTTC,CASSHPPGYDGYTF
TRBV6-2/TRBV6-3,TRBJ1-1,-,-,TGTGCCAGCAGTTCAGGAGTTGAAGCTTTCTTT,CASSSGVEAFF
TRBV28,TRBJ2-4,-,-,TGTGCCAGCTCAATGTACGGAAACATTCAGTACTTC,CASSMYGNIQYF
TRBV7-6,TRBJ2-2,-,-,TGTGCCAGCATTCCTCAGGGCGGGGACACCGGGGAGCTGTTTTTT,CASIPQGGDTGELFF
TRBV7-9,TRBJ2-3,TRBD2,-,TGTGCCAGCAGCCGAGGGACTAGCGCTACAGATACGCAGTATTTT,CASSRGTSATDTQYF
TRBV7-9,TRBJ2-7,TRBD1,few,TGTGCCAGCAGCAAGGGACAGCTCTACGAGCAGTACTTC,CASSKGQLYEQYF
TRBV7-3,TRBJ1-1,-,-,TGTGCCAGCAGCCCCCACGAGGACAATCTTGAAGCTTTCTTT,CASSPHEDNLEAFF
TRBV4-1,TRBJ2-1,TRBD2,-,TGCGCCAGCAGCCAGCACCCCACTAGCGGGAGGTACAATGAGCAGTTCTTC,CASSQHPTSGRYNEQFF
TRBV27,TRBJ2-5,-,few,TGTGCCAGCAGGCCCAGTGGCTCAGAGACCCAGTACTTC,CASRPSGSETQYF
TRBV7-8,TRBJ2-1,-,few,TGTGCCAGCAGCTTAGCGGGGGACACCCTCGAGCAGTTCTTC,CASSLAGDTLEQFF
TRBV4-1,TRBJ2-7,-,few,TGCGCCAGCAGCCGAGAGACAGGCTCCTACGAGCAGTACTTC,CASSRETGSYEQYF